These 19 T cell receptor beta chains were sequenced from one sample in a study of identical twins. TCRdb ran MiXCR on the 5' RACE reads and lists one entry per CDR3 protein. The sample gives a few hundred thousand distinct CDR3 sequences, roughly 9.7% of which show up once; around 7.1% is in the top ten. The sample was also linked to a second study, of yellow fever vaccine responses in identical twins.

Specimen: CD8+ T cells sorted from blood. The receptors were gathered from a young woman in good health.

This clonotype was counted ten times or more. The genes are TRBV6-4 and TRBJ2-5, with 7 bases fitting TRBD1. Germline-derived CDR1 and CDR2 are MRHNA and SNTAGT. V lost 10 bases and J lost 3; bases outside the gene matches: 2. The CDR3 totals 11 residues. CDR3 in DNA: TGTGCCATCGACAGGGAAGAGACCCAGTACTTC. Translation: CAIDREETQYF.

CDR3 sequence: CASSTLLAFRHEQFF. For the CDR3, the DNA is TGTGCCAGTAGTACCTTACTAGCGTTTCGTCATGAGCAGTTCTTC. This chain links TRBV19 with TRBJ2-1; 7 bases match TRBD2. V lost 4 bases and J lost 8; bases outside the gene matches: 11. The CDR3 is 15 residues long. The germline V gene has CDR1 LNHDA and CDR2 SQIVND (reference sequence).

This clonotype was observed a few times. This rearrangement joins TRBV7-9 to TRBJ1-1, with a possible D match to TRBD1 (5 bases). CDR1 and CDR2 (germline): SEHNR, FQNEAQ (reference sequence). V was trimmed by 3 bases and J by 1 base, leaving 12 bases between them. The CDR3 covers 15 residues. The CDR3 bases are TGTGCCAGCAGCTTCCTTGACAGCCAGAACACTGAAGCTTTCTTT. As protein: CASSFLDSQNTEAFF.

This clonotype was observed many times. The V call is TRBV6-2 or TRBV6-3, the J call TRBJ2-2, with TRBD2 matching over 7 bases. CDR1 MNHEY and CDR2 SVGEGT come from the germline V gene. The V gene end was trimmed by 2 bases and the J gene end by 1 base; junction bases not matched to a gene: 1. This CDR3 has 15 amino acids. This CDR3 reads CASSYSGMNTGELFF. Here the CDR3 DNA reads TGTGCCAGCAGTTACAGCGGGATGAACACCGGGGAGCTGTTTTTT.

This clonotype was counted at least ten times. J is TRBJ2-7 and V is TRBV7-9; D is undetermined. V was cut by 0 bases and J by 3 bases, with 6 bases left in between. The CDR3 covers 13 residues. Germline V CDR1 and CDR2: SEHNR, FQNEAQ (reference sequence). CDR3 nucleotide sequence: TGTGCCAGCAGCTTAGCCTCAAGCTACGAGCAGTACTTC. Its translation: CASSLASSYEQYF.

This clonotype was seen ten or more times. The chain joins TRBV12-3 or TRBV12-4 to TRBJ2-5; D gene uncertain. The CDR3 contains 14 residues. V was shortened by 3 bases and J by 5 bases, with 13 bases between the two germline ends. In DNA form, the CDR3 reads TGTGCCAGCAGTTTTCGCCCGAGTTTGGAGACCCAGTACTTC. This codes for CASSFRPSLETQYF.

At least ten counts were recorded for this clonotype. This chain links TRBV25-1 with TRBJ1-1; a possible D gene is TRBD1 (5 bases). The CDR3 is made up of 14 amino acids. Germline CDR1 MGHDK, CDR2 SYGVNS. Trimming took off 3 bases at V and 5 bases at J, with 13 bases between the two ends. The DNA of the CDR3 is TGTGCCAGCAGTGAGGGGCCCTGGAGGACTGAAGCTTTCTTT. The encoded protein is CASSEGPWRTEAFF.

This clonotype was seen many times. V usage is TRBV6-2 or TRBV6-3 and J usage is TRBJ2-1; 13 bases are a match to TRBD2. CDR3 size: 14 residues. Germline trimming cut 7 bases from V and 6 bases from J; bases unmatched to any gene: 3. Germline V CDR1 and CDR2: MNHEY, SVGEGT. The CDR3 loop is CASIRLAGGNEQFF. CDR3 in DNA: TGTGCCAGCATAAGACTAGCGGGAGGCAATGAGCAGTTCTTC.

Here the CDR3 DNA reads TGTGCCAGCAGCCCACCACACGGTACCTACGAGCAGTACTTC. Translating gives CASSPPHGTYEQYF. The chain links TRBV7-9 to TRBJ2-7; D is uncertain. Trimming stripped 5 bases from V and 2 bases from J, with 13 bases between. This CDR3 is built from 14 residues. Germline V gene sequence: CDR1 SEHNR, CDR2 FQNEAQ (reference sequence).

This clonotype was found many times. The J gene is TRBJ2-7, the V gene TRBV3-1; D is unresolved. CDR3 length equals 15 residues. Germline-derived CDR1 and CDR2 are LGHDT and YNNKEL (reference sequence). V was shortened by 1 base and J by 2 bases, with 12 bases between the two germline ends. The CDR3 bases are TGTGCCAGCAGCCAAGGTCGGCTGACTCCCTACGAGCAGTACTTC. Amino acids: CASSQGRLTPYEQYF.

This clonotype was found a few times. The CDR3 sequence: CASSWPESNYGYTF. CDR3 in DNA: TGTGCCAGCAGCTGGCCCGAGTCTAACTATGGCTACACCTTC. The V gene is TRBV5-8, the J gene TRBJ1-2, with D unclear. The germline V gene has CDR1 SGHTS and CDR2 YDEGEE. This CDR3 contains 14 residues. Trimming pared 3 bases from V and 0 bases from J, leaving 9 bases between. Full variable domain (remainder filled in from reference TRBV5-8 and TRBJ1-2): EAGVTQSPTHLIKTRGQQATLRCSPISGHTSVYWYQQALGLGLQFLLWYDEGEERNRGNFPPRFSGRQFPNYSSELNVNALELEDSALYLCASSWPESNYGYTFGSGTRLTVV.

The chain combines TRBV29-1 with TRBJ1-1, with TRBD1 identical over 9 bases. In germline, CDR1 is SQVTM, CDR2 ANQGSEA. V shed 6 bases, J shed 5 bases, and the junction held 7 bases outside the gene matches. The CDR3 runs to 13 residues. CDR3 amino acids: CSVATGGNTEAFF. For the CDR3, the DNA is TGCAGCGTGGCGACAGGGGGTAATACTGAAGCTTTCTTT.

This chain links TRBV7-2 with TRBJ2-3; D is ambiguous. This CDR3 contains 11 residues. The V end was cut by 2 bases, the J end by 6 bases, with 3 bases between. CDR1 SGHTA and CDR2 FQGNSA come from the germline V gene. CDR3: CASSLWDTQYF. CDR3 DNA sequence: TGTGCCAGCAGCTTATGGGATACGCAGTATTTT.

This clonotype has a count of ten or more. This chain connects TRBV12-3 or TRBV12-4 to TRBJ2-3; possibly TRBD1 for D (5 bases). The CDR3 has 15 amino acids. V was pared by 4 bases and J by 4 bases, with 15 bases between. The CDR3: CASSSKGRWADTQYF. CDR3 nucleotides: TGTGCCAGCAGTTCCAAGGGGCGTTGGGCAGATACGCAGTATTTT.

The chain links TRBV18 to TRBJ2-1; D gene ambiguous. This CDR3 region has 15 residues. V lost 3 bases to trimming and J lost 5 bases, with 14 bases between them. Germline V lookup: CDR1 KGHSH, CDR2 LQKENI. The CDR3 spells CASSPWIAENNEQFF. The DNA for the CDR3 is TGTGCCAGCTCACCGTGGATCGCGGAGAACAATGAGCAGTTCTTC. Looking up the rest from reference TRBV18 and TRBJ2-1 gives the full variable domain: NAGVMQNPRHLVRRRGQEARLRCSPMKGHSHVYWYRQLPEEGLKFMVYLQKENIIDESGMPKERFSAEFPKEGPSILRIQQVVRGDSAAYFCASSPWIAENNEQFFGPGTRLTVL.

This clonotype was observed many times. This chain links TRBV24-1 with TRBJ1-5; D is possibly TRBD1 (5 bases). This CDR3 region has 18 residues. CDR1 KGHDR and CDR2 SFDVKD come from the germline V gene. Trimming pared 4 bases from V and 0 bases from J, leaving 18 bases between. The CDR3 DNA reads as TGTGCCACCAGTGACCGCGGGCTGGGGGGGAATAGCAATCAGCCCCAGCATTTT. This codes for CATSDRGLGGNSNQPQHF.

This clonotype was counted between two and nine times. The chain uses TRBV27 and TRBJ2-5; D possibly corresponds to TRBD2 (5 bases). The germline V gene encodes CDR1 MNHEY and CDR2 SMNVEV (reference sequence). The CDR3 is made up of 13 amino acids. The V end lost 2 bases, the J end lost 7 bases, and 11 bases lay between the germline ends. CDR3 residues: CASSLADGGTQYF. The CDR3 DNA reads as TGTGCCAGCAGTTTAGCCGACGGAGGGACCCAGTACTTC.

The table lists this clonotype with a few counts. V usage is TRBV2 and J usage is TRBJ1-2; 9 bases agree with TRBD1. CDR1 is SNHLY, CDR2 FYNNEI, per germline. V shed 6 bases and J 5 bases; nucleotides not matched to a gene: 13. This CDR3 is 16 amino acids long. This CDR3 reads CASSDGTGSFHYGYTF. The CDR3 DNA is TGTGCCAGCAGCGACGGGACAGGGTCCTTTCATTATGGCTACACCTTC. The full variable domain, rest sourced from reference TRBV2 and TRBJ1-2, is EPEVTQTPSHQVTQMGQEVILRCVPISNHLYFYWYRQILGQKVEFLVSFYNNEISEKSEIFDDQFSVERPDGSNFTLKIRSTKLEDSAMYFCASSDGTGSFHYGYTFGSGTRLTVV.

This rearrangement joins TRBV19 to TRBJ2-7; 10 nucleotides match TRBD2. The length of the CDR3 is 15 residues. J lost 0 bases, V lost 10 bases, and 9 bases had no gene match. CDR1 and CDR2 (germline): LNHDA, SQIVND (reference sequence). In nucleotides, the CDR3 is TGTGCCACCCGTCCGGCTAGCGGGAGCTCCTACGAGCAGTACTTC. Its translation: CATRPASGSSYEQYF.